Each of the 17 T cell receptor beta chains below was sequenced from the same sample in a study of CD8 T cells in ankylosing spondylitis. TCRdb re-called the 5' RACE reads through MiXCR, storing one row per CDR3 protein. Here the sample spans approximately 9,400 distinct CDR3 sequences, roughly 3.9% being singletons. The sequenced sample consisted of blood, either unsorted or a sorted T cell fraction (not recorded which). Receptor source: a female donor with ankylosing spondylitis or in good health (not recorded which).

In its sample, this clonotype was seen many times. The chain is built from TRBV9 and TRBJ2-3, with D unclear. Germline CDR1 and CDR2: SGDLS and YYNGEE. Trimming shortened V by 6 bases and J by 1 base, and 6 bases separated the two germline ends. This CDR3 spans 12 amino acids. CDR3 coding DNA: TGTGCCAGCACGGTTGGCACAGATACGCAGTATTTT. Translating gives CASTVGTDTQYF.

Sample share makes this clonotype large. V and J are TRBV9 and TRBJ2-2; D not certain. The V gene lost 4 bases and the J gene lost 2 bases, with 12 bases spanning the gap. Germline CDR1 reads SGDLS; CDR2 reads YYNGEE. This CDR3 is 15 amino acids long. The CDR3 sequence is CASSPPGYNTGELFF. CDR3 coding DNA: TGTGCCAGCAGCCCTCCGGGTTACAACACCGGGGAGCTGTTTTTT.

This clonotype appeared many times. The V and J genes are TRBV9 and TRBJ2-7; 9 bases line up with TRBD2. The CDR3 has 14 amino acids. Germline V CDR1 and CDR2: SGDLS, YYNGEE. The V and J ends lost 3 bases and 2 bases, in that order; junction bases with no gene match: 3. CDR3 protein: CASSGGLAAYEQYF. The CDR3 DNA sequence: TGTGCCAGCAGCGGGGGACTAGCAGCCTACGAGCAGTACTTC.

This clonotype was detected a few times. The rearrangement uses TRBV9 and TRBJ2-3, with TRBD1 as a possible D gene (6 bases). Germline-derived CDR1 and CDR2 are SGDLS and YYNGEE. The CDR3 consists of 16 residues. V lost 4 bases, J lost 0 bases, and 15 bases lay in between. CDR3 sequence reads: CASSNQDRASTDTQYF. The CDR3 nucleotides read TGTGCCAGCAGCAACCAGGACAGAGCTAGCACAGATACGCAGTATTTT.

This clonotype appeared many times. The V call is TRBV9, the J call TRBJ2-5; possible D gene TRBD1, 6 bases. Looked up from germline, CDR1 is SGDLS and CDR2 is YYNGEE. This CDR3 has 15 amino acids. Trimming removed 0 bases at V and 1 base at J, with 10 bases between. CDR3 in amino acids: CASSVGDIPQETQYF. As DNA, the CDR3 is TGTGCCAGCAGCGTAGGGGACATCCCCCAAGAGACCCAGTACTTC.

Relative to its sample, this clonotype is medium-sized. V gene TRBV9 combines with J gene TRBJ2-3, with D possibly being TRBD2 (6 bases). The CDR3 totals 16 residues. Trimming removed 0 bases at V and 2 bases at J, with 13 bases between. Germline V gene sequence: CDR1 SGDLS, CDR2 YYNGEE. CDR3 bases: TGTGCCAGCAGCGTAGTCGCGGGGCCCACCACAGATACGCAGTATTTT. Translating gives CASSVVAGPTTDTQYF.

The gene calls are TRBV9 and TRBJ2-7; 9 nucleotides agree with TRBD1. Trimming took 3 bases from V and 1 from J; bases not matched to a gene: 2. Germline CDR1 and CDR2: SGDLS and YYNGEE. CDR3 length: 14 amino acids. The CDR3 DNA reads TGTGCCAGCAGCGCGGACAGGGGTTCCTACGAGCAGTACTTC. As protein: CASSADRGSYEQYF.

This clonotype is deemed medium-sized. V is TRBV9 and J is TRBJ1-1, with unresolved D. CDR1 and CDR2 from the germline V gene are SGDLS and YYNGEE. The length of the CDR3 is 12 residues. The V end was cut by 1 base, the J end by 7 bases, with 8 bases between. This CDR3 reads CASSVWDNEAFF. The CDR3 DNA sequence: TGTGCCAGCAGCGTATGGGATAATGAAGCTTTCTTT.

This clonotype is categorized as medium-sized (0.01 to 0.1%). The rearrangement joins TRBV9 to TRBJ1-1; maybe TRBD1 (6 bases). Germline V gene sequence: CDR1 SGDLS, CDR2 YYNGEE. Trimming pared 0 bases from V and 11 bases from J, leaving 14 bases between. The CDR3 is 13 amino acids. The CDR3 DNA reads TGTGCCAGCAGCGTAGTCTCGGGGGCAGAGGCTTTCTTT. Translation: CASSVVSGAEAFF. The whole variable domain, filled in from reference TRBV9 and TRBJ1-1, reads DSGVTQTPKHLITATGQRVTLRCSPRSGDLSVYWYQQSLDQGLQFLIQYYNGEERAKGNILERFSAQQFPDLHSELNLSSLELGDSALYFCASSVVSGAEAFFGQGTRLTVV.

This clonotype has at least ten counts. The chain employs TRBV9 and TRBJ1-2; perhaps TRBD1 as D (6 bases). Deletions cut 0 bases from V and 4 bases from J, with 13 bases between. This CDR3 has 15 residues. Germline assignment: CDR1 SGDLS and CDR2 YYNGEE. The CDR3 is CASSVGRRDIYGYTF. CDR3 in DNA: TGTGCCAGCAGCGTAGGTCGCCGGGACATCTATGGCTACACCTTC.

The chain combines TRBV9 with TRBJ2-1, with D perhaps matching TRBD1 or TRBD2 (5 bases each). This CDR3 comprises 16 residues. Trimming removed 4 bases at V and 8 bases at J, with 22 bases between. Germline V lookup: CDR1 SGDLS, CDR2 YYNGEE. For the CDR3, the DNA is TGTGCCAGCAGCCAAGAGGCCGGGGCCATAGGGGATGAGCAGTTCTTC. Protein sequence: CASSQEAGAIGDEQFF.

The table lists this clonotype with many counts. The rearrangement links TRBV9 to TRBJ2-5, with a possible D match to TRBD1 (5 bases). V was pared by 1 base and J by 5 bases, with 12 bases between. The CDR3 runs to 14 residues. The V gene's germline CDR1 is SGDLS and CDR2 YYNGEE. CDR3 in amino acids: CASSVHRTPETQYF. The DNA of the CDR3 is TGTGCCAGCAGCGTACACAGGACGCCGGAGACCCAGTACTTC.

The table lists this clonotype with a few counts. The chain couples TRBV9 to TRBJ2-7; 7 bases line up with TRBD2. Trimming took 4 bases from V and 7 from J; bases not matched to a gene: 8. Germline V lookup: CDR1 SGDLS, CDR2 YYNGEE. The CDR3 contains 13 residues. The CDR3 DNA reads as TGTGCCAGCAGCCTGGCCCCCGGGGGGGAGCAGTACTTC. This sequence encodes CASSLAPGGEQYF.

In this sample, this clonotype is medium-sized. V gene TRBV9 combines with J gene TRBJ1-5, with no clear D. The germline V gene has CDR1 SGDLS and CDR2 YYNGEE. Trimming took off 0 bases at V and 0 bases at J, with 4 bases between the two ends. There are 14 residues in the CDR3. CDR3 DNA: TGTGCCAGCAGCGTAGACATTAGCAATCAGCCCCAGCATTTT. Translated, it gives CASSVDISNQPQHF.

By proportion, this clonotype is medium-sized (0.01 to 0.1%). The chain has TRBV9 and TRBJ1-2; 10 bases agree with TRBD1. The CDR3 spans 14 residues. The germline V gene has CDR1 SGDLS and CDR2 YYNGEE. Unmatched junction bases numbered 2, after V lost 3 bases and J lost 3 bases. The CDR3 DNA reads TGTGCCAGCAGCGCGGGGACAGGGGACTATGGCTACACCTTC. This codes for CASSAGTGDYGYTF.

This clonotype appeared many times. This rearrangement joins TRBV9 to TRBJ2-7; 9 nucleotides agree with TRBD2. J gave up 0 bases and V 0 bases, and 10 bases lay outside the gene matches. Per the germline V gene, CDR1 is SGDLS and CDR2 is YYNGEE. The CDR3 runs to 18 residues. The CDR3 DNA reads as TGTGCCAGCAGCGTAGGTGCTAGCGGGGATTTTTACTCCTACGAGCAGTACTTC. This translates into CASSVGASGDFYSYEQYF.

This clonotype was recorded at least ten times. The chain employs TRBV9 and TRBJ1-5; D is perhaps TRBD1 (5 bases). V was pared by 4 bases and J by 1 base, with 12 bases between. Germline V gene lookup returns CDR1 SGDLS and CDR2 YYNGEE. This CDR3 comprises 15 residues. The chain's CDR3 is CASSPGGGSNQPQHF. CDR3 nucleotide sequence: TGTGCCAGCAGCCCCGGGGGTGGAAGCAATCAGCCCCAGCATTTT.